The source of this T cell receptor (beta chain) is a study of T cells after yellow fever vaccination. One entry per CDR3 protein results from TCRdb running MiXCR on the 5' RACE reads. Of 250,000 to 300,000 distinct CDR3 sequences in the sample, 5.2% were seen once. The germline CDR1 and CDR2 sequences are SGHVS and FNYEAQ. Trimming left V 1 base short and J 6 bases short, with 10 bases between. The CDR3 totals 14 residues. This clonotype was recorded a few times. The starting material was CD4+ T cells sorted from PBMCs, obtained on the day of the yellow fever booster vaccination. V usage is TRBV7-6 and J usage is TRBJ1-5, with D possibly TRBD1 on 6 matching bases. This clonotype was sampled from a man aged 18 to 30 who received the YFV17D yellow fever vaccine. The CDR3 loop is CASSLEQGTQPQHF. In nucleotides, the CDR3 is TGTGCCAGCAGCTTAGAACAGGGCACTCAGCCCCAGCATTTT. Full variable domain (outside the CDR3, taken from reference TRBV7-6 and TRBJ1-5): GAGVSQSPRYKVTKRGQDVALRCDPISGHVSLYWYRQALGQGPEFLTYFNYEAQQDKSGLPNDRFSAERPEGSISTLTIQRTEQRDSAMYRCASSLEQGTQPQHFGDGTRLSIL.